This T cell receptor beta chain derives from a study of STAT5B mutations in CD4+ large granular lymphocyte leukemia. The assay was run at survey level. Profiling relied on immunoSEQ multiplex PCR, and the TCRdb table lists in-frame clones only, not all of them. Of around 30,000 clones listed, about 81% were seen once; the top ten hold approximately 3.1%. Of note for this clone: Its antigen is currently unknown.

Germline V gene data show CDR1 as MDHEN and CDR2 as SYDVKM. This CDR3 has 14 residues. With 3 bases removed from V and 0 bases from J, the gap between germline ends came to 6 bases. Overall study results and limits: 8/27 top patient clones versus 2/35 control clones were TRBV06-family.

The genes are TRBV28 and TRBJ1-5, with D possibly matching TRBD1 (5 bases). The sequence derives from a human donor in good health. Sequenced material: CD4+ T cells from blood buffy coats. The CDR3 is CASSFQGSNQPQHF. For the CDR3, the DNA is TGTGCCAGCAGTTTCCAGGGTAGCAATCAGCCCCAGCATTTT.